Below, 30 T cell receptor beta chains from the same sample are listed, as sequenced in a study of CD8+ T cells in alopecia areata. This sample's treatment: oral pan-JAK inhibitor, 5-10 mg twice daily. RNA was extracted and reverse transcribed into cDNA as the sequencing template. TCRdb keeps only in-frame clones here, not all; method: immunoSEQ multiplex PCR. The repertoire has about 180,000 clones, 58% of them found once; the top ten carry 16%. The sample was CD4+ T cells sorted from blood, taken between weeks 55 and 70, from a patient treated with tofacitinib. These receptors came from a human donor with alopecia areata.

The chain is built from TRBV7-9 and TRBJ2-7; D remains unclear. V lost 4 bases and J 0 bases, leaving 10 bases between the germline ends. The germline V gene encodes CDR1 SEHNR and CDR2 FQNEAQ (reference sequence). This CDR3 is built from 14 residues. This CDR3 is CASSSTYYSYEQYF. DNA for the CDR3: TGTGCCAGCAGCTCAACCTATTACTCCTACGAGCAGTACTTC.

This clone has just a few counts. The chain is built from TRBV6-1 and TRBJ2-3; TRBD1 is a possible D gene (6 bases). Per germline, CDR1 MNHNS and CDR2 SASEGT. V was trimmed by 6 bases and J by 4 bases, leaving 17 bases between them. The CDR3 is 15 amino acids. The CDR3 is CASRPGTLDADTQYF. For the CDR3, the DNA is TGTGCCAGCAGACCCGGGACACTGGACGCAGATACGCAGTATTTT.

This clone came up once. The chain uses TRBV2 and TRBJ2-1; 8 nucleotides agree with TRBD2. J was trimmed by 9 bases and V by 7 bases; bases with no gene match: 17. The CDR3 has 16 amino acids. The germline V gene has CDR1 SNHLY and CDR2 FYNNEI. Here the CDR3 reads CASTRDGGAPTGEQFF. CDR3 coding DNA: TGTGCCAGCACCCGGGACGGGGGGGCTCCCACCGGTGAGCAGTTCTTC.

This clone was found a few times. The chain is built from TRBV29-1 and TRBJ2-7; 10 bases are a match to TRBD1. The ends lost 6 bases at V and 4 bases at J; junction bases unmatched: 12. Per germline, CDR1 SQVTM and CDR2 ANQGSEA. The CDR3 length is 15 residues. This chain's CDR3 is CSVPHRTGGEYEQYF. CDR3 DNA: TGCAGCGTCCCTCACAGGACAGGGGGAGAGTACGAGCAGTACTTC.

The V and J genes are TRBV11-3 and TRBJ2-3; the match to TRBD1 covers 8 bases. The CDR3 runs 15 residues. The V segment lost 5 bases and the J segment 3 bases; nucleotides outside the gene matches: 7. Germline CDR1 and CDR2: SGHNT and YENEEA. CDR3 protein: CASSRLDRGTDTQYF. The CDR3 DNA follows: TGTGCCAGCAGCCGACTTGACAGGGGTACAGATACGCAGTATTTT.

The chain carries TRBV5-1 and TRBJ2-3; no clear D. CDR1 is SGHRS and CDR2 is YFSETQ in the germline V gene. V lost 4 bases to trimming and J lost 3 bases, with 9 bases between them. The CDR3 is 13 amino acids. The CDR3 nucleotides read TGCGCCAGCAGCACCTCAGGAACAGATACGCAGTATTTT. This gives the protein CASSTSGTDTQYF.

This chain links TRBV27 with TRBJ2-5, with 7 nucleotides matching TRBD1. Germline V gives CDR1 MNHEY, CDR2 SMNVEV (reference sequence). This CDR3 comprises 14 residues. J lost 2 bases, V lost 4 bases, and 4 bases had no gene match. CDR3 protein: CASSSADRQETQYF. The CDR3 DNA follows: TGTGCCAGCAGTTCGGCGGACAGGCAAGAGACCCAGTACTTC.

The chain couples TRBV5-1 to TRBJ1-1; D not resolved. Looked up from germline, CDR1 is SGHRS and CDR2 is YFSETQ. The CDR3 is 14 amino acids. Trimming took off 6 bases at V and 0 bases at J, with 12 bases between the two ends. The CDR3 DNA reads as TGCGCCAGCACCCAAGGAGAGATGAACACTGAAGCTTTCTTT. Its protein is CASTQGEMNTEAFF. Full variable domain (missing parts from reference TRBV5-1 and TRBJ1-1): KAGVTQTPRYLIKTRGQQVTLSCSPISGHRSVSWYQQTPGQGLQFLFEYFSETQRNKGNFPGRFSGRQFSNSRSEMNVSTLELGDSALYLCASTQGEMNTEAFFGQGTRLTVV.

The J gene is TRBJ2-5, the V gene TRBV4-1; D is perhaps TRBD1 (6 bases). The CDR3 spans 15 residues. The germline V gene encodes CDR1 MGHRA and CDR2 YSYEKL. Between the trimmed V and J ends, which lost 4 bases and 5 bases, there was a span of 17 bases. CDR3 region: CASSLLPGAVETQYF. The CDR3 coding sequence is TGCGCCAGCAGCCTACTACCAGGGGCGGTGGAGACCCAGTACTTC.

V and J are TRBV4-1 and TRBJ1-2, with D hard to call. The germline gives CDR1 MGHRA, CDR2 YSYEKL. CDR3 size: 13 residues. The ends were cut back, 0 bases at V and 2 bases at J, with 4 bases in the middle. The CDR3 region is CASSQEMNYGYTF. The CDR3 nucleotides are TGCGCCAGCAGCCAAGAAATGAACTATGGCTACACCTTC.

The chain has TRBV6-5 and TRBJ2-7; D uncertain. The CDR3 consists of 12 residues. In germline, CDR1 is MNHEY, CDR2 SVGAGI. The V end lost 4 bases, the J end lost 4 bases, and 8 bases lay between the germline ends. CDR3 in DNA: TGTGCCAGCAGTTCCACCGAGTACGAGCAGTACTTC. This gives the protein CASSSTEYEQYF.

The chain recombines TRBV27 with TRBJ2-5, with 8 bases identical to TRBD2. The germline V gene has CDR1 MNHEY and CDR2 SMNVEV (reference sequence). The ends lost 4 bases at V and 1 base at J; junction bases unmatched: 5. CDR3 length: 15 amino acids. The CDR3 loop reads CASSSASGGQETQYF. The CDR3 nucleotides read TGTGCCAGCAGTTCAGCCAGCGGGGGCCAAGAGACCCAGTACTTC.

In regard to this clone: The sample has other DNA sequences that encode this CDR3 too. The V gene is TRBV18, the J gene TRBJ1-5, with a tentative D call TRBD1 (5 bases). V gave up 3 bases and J gave up 4 bases, with 7 bases separating them. CDR3 length: 13 amino acids. Per germline, CDR1 KGHSH and CDR2 LQKENI. Here the CDR3 DNA reads TGTGCCAGCTCACCCGGACAAAATCAGCCCCAGCATTTT. This sequence encodes CASSPGQNQPQHF.

V gene TRBV5-6 combines with J gene TRBJ1-5, with D perhaps matching TRBD1 (6 bases). With 3 bases removed from V and 6 bases from J, the gap between germline ends came to 16 bases. The CDR3 spans 15 residues. Germline V gene sequence: CDR1 SGHDT, CDR2 YYEEEE. The CDR3 coding sequence is TGTGCCAGCAGCTGGGGCAGGGGAGAAGCTCAGCCCCAGCATTTT. Translation gives CASSWGRGEAQPQHF.

The V call is TRBV6-5, the J call TRBJ2-7; TRBD1 aligns across 9 bases. The CDR3 has 15 amino acids. V was clipped by 6 bases and J by 1 base; unmatched bases: 7. Germline CDR1 reads MNHEY; CDR2 reads SVGAGI. The CDR3 DNA is TGTGCCAGCAGACGGACAGGGGCTTCGTCCTACGAGCAGTACTTC. Protein: CASRRTGASSYEQYF.

This clone was detected only once. The rearrangement joins TRBV30 to TRBJ1-2; no firm D call. CDR1 is GTSNPN, CDR2 SVGIG, per germline (reference sequence). CDR3 length: 14 residues. Trimming took off 5 bases at V and 4 bases at J, with 17 bases between the two ends. CDR3 in amino acids: CAWDSRSLGYGYTF. CDR3 DNA: TGTGCCTGGGATTCCAGAAGTTTGGGCTATGGCTACACCTTC.

This clone occurred a few times. The V call is TRBV27, the J call TRBJ2-1, with 9 bases matching TRBD1. The germline V gene encodes CDR1 MNHEY and CDR2 SMNVEV (reference sequence). The junction had 9 bases not matched to a gene; V was cut back by 9 bases and J by 9 bases. The CDR3 is 13 amino acids. CDR3 nucleotides: TGTGCCAGTTACTCCGGGACAGGGTCTGAGCAGTTCTTC. Amino acid sequence: CASYSGTGSEQFF.

The chain uses TRBV14 and TRBJ2-1; no clear D gene. V shed 3 bases and J shed 2 bases, with 11 bases lying between them. This CDR3 is built from 15 residues. CDR1 is SGHDN and CDR2 is FVKESK in the germline V gene. CDR3 DNA sequence: TGTGCCAGCAGCCAGTTTCTCCACACCTACAATGAGCAGTTCTTC. Protein: CASSQFLHTYNEQFF.

A note on this clone: Mismatch with germline at one junction end may stem from a read error. The rearrangement uses TRBV5-1 and TRBJ2-3; tentatively, D is TRBD2 (5 bases). Germline V gene sequence: CDR1 SGHRS, CDR2 YFSETQ. This CDR3 is built from 13 residues. The CDR3, as DNA: TGCGCCAGCAGCTTGAGAGGGCCACCAAAGGAGGATTTT. Protein sequence: CASSLRGPPKEDF.

The CDR3 coding sequence is TGTGCCTGGACCCGGACCACCTACACTGAAGCTTTCTTT. Translated: CAWTRTTYTEAFF. The chain uses TRBV30 and TRBJ1-1; D gene ambiguous. The CDR3 contains 13 residues. Per the germline V gene, CDR1 is GTSNPN and CDR2 is SVGIG (reference sequence). Deletions cut 4 bases from V and 3 bases from J, with 12 bases between.

This clone was seen a few times. The CDR3 region has the DNA TGTGCTAGTGGTTTGAATTCCCGGGAGCTGTTTTTT. Protein product: CASGLNSRELFF. The rearrangement joins TRBV12-5 to TRBJ2-2; D remains ambiguous. This CDR3 region has 12 residues. CDR1 and CDR2 from the germline V gene are LGHNT and FRNRAP. V was shortened by 2 bases and J by 9 bases, with 7 bases between the two germline ends.

The rearrangement links TRBV25-1 to TRBJ1-6, with D unresolved. V gave up 1 base and J gave up 8 bases, with 9 bases separating them. There are 14 residues in the CDR3. Germline-derived CDR1 and CDR2 are MGHDK and SYGVNS. For the CDR3, the DNA is TGTGCCAGCAGTGAATTGGGCCGGGATTCACCCCTCCACTTT. Translating gives CASSELGRDSPLHF.

The chain is built from TRBV5-1 and TRBJ1-1, with 8 bases identical to TRBD1. The germline V gene encodes CDR1 SGHRS and CDR2 YFSETQ. With V trimmed by 4 bases and J by 5 bases, 7 bases remained unmatched. The CDR3 contains 14 residues. The CDR3 is CASSLRGQGTEAFF. CDR3 nucleotides: TGCGCCAGCAGCCTACGAGGACAGGGTACTGAAGCTTTCTTT.

The rearrangement uses TRBV7-6 and TRBJ2-3; D tentatively reads TRBD1 or TRBD2 (5 bases each). CDR1 is SGHVS, CDR2 FNYEAQ, per germline. V lost 1 base to trimming and J lost 6 bases, with 11 bases between them. This CDR3 has 14 amino acids. DNA for the CDR3: TGTGCCAGCAGCTTAGTGGGGGTTACGGATACGCAGTATTTT. Translating it yields CASSLVGVTDTQYF.

The gene calls are TRBV29-1 and TRBJ2-7, with D perhaps TRBD2 (5 bases). CDR3 length: 11 amino acids. Germline V CDR1 and CDR2: SQVTM, ANQGSEA. Trimming stripped 7 bases from V and 3 bases from J, with 10 bases between. CDR3 DNA: TGCAGCGCCAGACGGGACTACGAGCAGTACTTC. Protein: CSARRDYEQYF.

The rearrangement joins TRBV29-1 to TRBJ2-2, with a possible D match to TRBD1 (5 bases). This CDR3 spans 16 amino acids. Germline-derived CDR1 and CDR2 are SQVTM and ANQGSEA. Trimming took 4 bases from V and 3 from J, leaving 18 bases between them. The CDR3 DNA reads as TGCAGCGTTGTAGGCGGCCAGGGAATTGACACCGGGGAGCTGTTTTTT. This gives the protein CSVVGGQGIDTGELFF.

This CDR3 is CSVGLQIRETEAFF. In nucleotides, the CDR3 is TGCAGCGTTGGACTACAGATACGGGAGACTGAAGCTTTCTTT. V is TRBV29-1 and J is TRBJ1-1; D not certain. Germline V gene lookup returns CDR1 SQVTM and CDR2 ANQGSEA. This CDR3 region has 14 residues. With 4 bases removed from V and 5 bases from J, the gap between germline ends came to 17 bases. Drawing the rest from reference TRBV29-1 and TRBJ1-1, the complete variable domain is SAVISQKPSRDICQRGTSLTIQCQVDSQVTMMFWYRQQPGQSLTLIATANQGSEATYESGFVIDKFPISRPNLTFSTLTVSNMSPEDSSIYLCSVGLQIRETEAFFGQGTRLTVV.

The CDR3 DNA sequence: TGTGCCACCAGCGGGACTAGCGGGGGGGGACCGAGCACAGATACGCAGTATTTT. Residues: CATSGTSGGGPSTDTQYF. The chain uses TRBV15 and TRBJ2-3; 16 positions match TRBD2. The CDR3 consists of 18 residues. Germline values: CDR1 LNHNV, CDR2 YYDKDF (reference sequence). The ends lost 5 bases at V and 0 bases at J; junction bases unmatched: 5.

In its sample, this clone was seen once. This chain connects TRBV15 to TRBJ2-7, with TRBD1 as a possible D gene (6 bases). V was trimmed by 1 base and J by 2 bases, leaving 6 bases between them. The CDR3 has 13 residues. The germline V gene encodes CDR1 LNHNV and CDR2 YYDKDF (reference sequence). The CDR3 region is CATSRGDTYEQYF. The CDR3, as DNA: TGTGCCACCAGCAGAGGGGACACCTACGAGCAGTACTTC.

The rearrangement joins TRBV2 to TRBJ2-3; D not resolved. This CDR3 comprises 12 residues. Germline CDR1 and CDR2: SNHLY and FYNNEI. As DNA, the CDR3 is TGTAATGTCATAAACAACACAGATACGCAGTATTTT. Its protein is CNVINNTDTQYF.